The 13 T cell receptor beta chains below come from one sample, sequenced in a study of T cells in Graves' hyperthyroidism and ophthalmopathy. The CDR3 regions of TCR beta were amplified from RNA transcripts. Carried out on the TCR CDR3, a first-round RT-PCR used the HTBI primer set. One entry per CDR3 protein, called by TCRdb with MiXCR from the multiplex PCR reads. This sample has 200,000 to 250,000 distinct CDR3 sequences, with 16% found just once. Material for sequencing was blood. These receptors were obtained from a young woman with Graves' ophthalmopathy.

Only a few counts were recorded for this clonotype. The chain has TRBV19 and TRBJ1-1, with 7 bases that match TRBD1. In germline, CDR1 is LNHDA, CDR2 SQIVND (reference sequence). This CDR3 has 13 residues. J gave up 6 bases and V 6 bases, and 7 bases lay outside the gene matches. DNA for the CDR3: TGTGCCAGTAGCGTACAGGGGTGGTCTGAAGCTTTCTTT. Its protein product is CASSVQGWSEAFF.

This clonotype was recorded many times. The rearrangement joins TRBV2 to TRBJ2-3; no clear D gene. CDR1 and CDR2 (germline): SNHLY, FYNNEI. This CDR3 contains 12 residues. Trimming shortened V by 5 bases and J by 2 bases, and 5 bases separated the two germline ends. This CDR3 reads CASSRNTDTQYF. CDR3 nucleotides: TGTGCCAGCAGTCGAAACACAGATACGCAGTATTTT.

This clonotype showed up many times. The chain employs TRBV13 and TRBJ1-2, with D possibly being TRBD1 (6 bases). This CDR3 is built from 13 residues. CDR1 is PRHDT and CDR2 is FYEKMQ in the germline V gene (reference sequence). V was clipped by 4 bases and J by 2 bases, with 8 bases between them. Written as DNA, the CDR3 is TGTGCCAGCAGCTCGGACAGAAACTATGGCTACACCTTC. Its protein is CASSSDRNYGYTF. Using reference TRBV13 and TRBJ1-2 for the parts outside the CDR3, the full variable domain is AAGVIQSPRHLIKEKRETATLKCYPIPRHDTVYWYQQGPGQDPQFLISFYEKMQSDKGSIPDRFSAQQFSDYHSELNMSSLELGDSALYFCASSSDRNYGYTFGSGTRLTVV.

The V call is TRBV9, the J call TRBJ2-1, with 8 bases that match TRBD2. The CDR3 extends over 15 amino acids. With 0 bases clipped from V and 6 bases from J, the junction kept 5 bases outside the gene matches. CDR1 SGDLS and CDR2 YYNGEE come from the germline V gene. The CDR3 DNA is TGTGCCAGCAGCGTAGGCGGCGGGGGGATCAATGAGCAGTTCTTC. The encoded protein is CASSVGGGGINEQFF.

This clonotype appeared many times. The V and J genes are TRBV3-1 and TRBJ2-6; D possibly corresponds to TRBD1 (5 bases). Looked up from germline, CDR1 is LGHDT and CDR2 is YNNKEL (reference sequence). This CDR3 spans 15 amino acids. The germline V and J ends were trimmed by 7 bases and 2 bases, with 12 bases remaining between them. The CDR3, as DNA: TGTGCCAGCAAACCGGACATTGCTGGGGCCAACGTCCTGACTTTC. It yields the protein CASKPDIAGANVLTF.

This clonotype was found many times. The V and J genes are TRBV13 and TRBJ2-5, with 13 bases fitting TRBD2. Germline V gene data show CDR1 as PRHDT and CDR2 as FYEKMQ (reference sequence). J lost 4 bases, V lost 5 bases, and 4 bases had no gene match. The CDR3 covers 15 residues. CDR3 nucleotides: TGTGCCAGCAGCCCAGGACTAGCGGGAGCAGAGACCCAGTACTTC. This encodes CASSPGLAGAETQYF.

This clonotype was recorded many times. V gene TRBV3-1 combines with J gene TRBJ2-7; 9 bases are shared with TRBD2. Germline CDR1 reads LGHDT; CDR2 reads YNNKEL (reference sequence). The CDR3 consists of 16 residues. J lost 0 bases, V lost 5 bases, and 8 bases had no gene match. CDR3 sequence reads: CASSSPSGADSYEQYF. In DNA, the CDR3 is TGTGCCAGCAGCAGCCCTAGCGGGGCCGACTCCTACGAGCAGTACTTC.

This clonotype has a count of ten or more. The rearrangement links TRBV5-1 to TRBJ2-2, with D hard to call. CDR1 is SGHRS, CDR2 YFSETQ, per germline. V was trimmed by 3 bases and J by 0 bases, leaving 6 bases between them. This CDR3 comprises 14 residues. CDR3 bases: TGCGCCAGCAGCTCGACCACGAACACCGGGGAGCTGTTTTTT. It translates to CASSSTTNTGELFF.

This clonotype was counted ten times or more. The chain carries TRBV12-3 or TRBV12-4 and TRBJ1-2; D is ambiguous. This CDR3 is built from 12 residues. V was clipped by 2 bases and J by 8 bases, with 9 bases between them. The CDR3 spells CASSLHPGGYTF. CDR3 coding DNA: TGTGCCAGCAGTTTACACCCGGGGGGCTACACCTTC.

At least ten counts were recorded for this clonotype. The V gene is TRBV18, the J gene TRBJ2-7, with D perhaps TRBD1 (7 bases). The CDR3 is made up of 15 amino acids. Trimming pared 6 bases from V and 0 bases from J, leaving 15 bases between. Germline values: CDR1 KGHSH, CDR2 LQKENI. The CDR3 loop is CASSPGGTASYEQYF. CDR3 in DNA: TGTGCCAGCTCCCCTGGGGGGACAGCCTCCTACGAGCAGTACTTC.

This clonotype has a count of ten or more. V gene TRBV20-1 combines with J gene TRBJ2-4; 9 nucleotides align to TRBD1. Germline V gene lookup returns CDR1 DFQATT and CDR2 SNEGSKA (reference sequence). The CDR3 extends over 14 amino acids. Unmatched junction bases numbered 5, after V lost 5 bases and J lost 3 bases. Written as DNA, the CDR3 is TGCAGTGCTCACCAGACAGGGGGCAAAAACATTCAGTACTTC. Translating gives CSAHQTGGKNIQYF.

At least ten counts were recorded for this clonotype. The chain joins TRBV2 to TRBJ2-5; TRBD2 aligns across 14 bases. CDR1 and CDR2 from the germline V gene are SNHLY and FYNNEI. There are 16 residues in the CDR3. V lost 6 bases and J lost 4; bases outside the gene matches: 7. The CDR3 DNA reads TGTGCCAGCAGCGGACTAGCGGGAGGTTTTGGAGAGACCCAGTACTTC. Its translation: CASSGLAGGFGETQYF.

This clonotype showed up many times. The chain joins TRBV12-3 or TRBV12-4 to TRBJ2-1; D might be TRBD1 (7 bases). This CDR3 is 15 amino acids long. V was clipped by 3 bases and J by 7 bases, with 16 bases between them. The CDR3 spells CASSFRGATGNEQFF. Written as DNA, the CDR3 is TGTGCCAGCAGTTTCAGGGGGGCAACGGGGAATGAGCAGTTCTTC.